One sample yielded the 8 T cell receptor beta chains listed below, sequenced in a study of CD8+ T cells in alopecia areata. Documented treatment: oral pan-JAK inhibitor, 5-10 mg twice daily. Sequencing templates came from extracted RNA that was reverse transcribed into cDNA. Some clones are missing from TCRdb's copy, which holds only in-frame ones; the method was immunoSEQ multiplex PCR. Altogether some 130,000 clones are present, around 56% being singletons, with the ten largest covering roughly 0.5%. Specimen: CD4+ T cells sorted from blood, collected at week 4, from a patient treated with tofacitinib. Receptors were obtained from a human donor with alopecia areata.

V and J are TRBV2 and TRBJ2-5; 9 positions agree with TRBD1. V lost 6 bases, J lost 5 bases, and 7 bases stayed unmatched. The CDR3 extends over 14 amino acids. Germline V gene data show CDR1 as SNHLY and CDR2 as FYNNEI. The CDR3 is CASRLDRGRETQYF. In DNA form, the CDR3 reads TGTGCCAGCAGGCTGGACAGGGGCCGGGAGACCCAGTACTTC.

The chain uses TRBV29-1 and TRBJ2-7; possible D gene TRBD1, 6 bases. This CDR3 is built from 13 residues. Germline CDR1 SQVTM, CDR2 ANQGSEA. The V and J ends lost 4 bases and 3 bases respectively, with 13 bases between them. The CDR3 sequence is CSVVQDSGYEQYF. The CDR3 DNA sequence: TGCAGCGTTGTCCAGGACAGCGGCTACGAGCAGTACTTC.

This clone was picked up a small number of times. The chain links TRBV29-1 to TRBJ1-2; 9 bases match TRBD1. Trimming at V came to 6 bases and at J to 0 bases, leaving 5 bases not matched to a gene. Germline-derived CDR1 and CDR2 are SQVTM and ANQGSEA. The CDR3 contains 14 residues. This CDR3 reads CSVLGQGANYGYTF. CDR3 sequence (DNA): TGCAGCGTGCTGGGACAGGGAGCTAACTATGGCTACACCTTC.

Only a few counts were recorded for this clone. The chain recombines TRBV27 with TRBJ1-2; 9 bases align to TRBD1. CDR1 is MNHEY and CDR2 is SMNVEV in the germline V gene (reference sequence). The V segment lost 3 bases and the J segment 6 bases; nucleotides outside the gene matches: 11. There are 16 residues in the CDR3. The CDR3: CASSLGQGVLLDGYTF. DNA for the CDR3: TGTGCCAGCAGTTTGGGACAGGGAGTACTATTGGATGGCTACACCTTC.

This clone was observed a handful of times. J is TRBJ1-5 and V is TRBV27, with unresolved D. Germline-derived CDR1 and CDR2 are MNHEY and SMNVEV (reference sequence). The CDR3 contains 14 residues. Trimming cost V 4 bases and J 0 bases, with 7 bases left between them. In DNA, the CDR3 is TGTGCCAGCAGTTCTCAATATAGCAATCAGCCCCAGCATTTT. It translates to CASSSQYSNQPQHF.

The V and J genes are TRBV5-1 and TRBJ1-1; no reliable D call. Trimming cost V 0 bases and J 2 bases, with 5 bases left between them. This CDR3 spans 13 amino acids. The germline V gene encodes CDR1 SGHRS and CDR2 YFSETQ. Here the CDR3 reads CASSLVPNTEAFF. The CDR3 nucleotides read TGCGCCAGCAGCTTGGTTCCCAACACTGAAGCTTTCTTT.

The sample holds one count of this clone. The genes are TRBV6-1 and TRBJ2-7; no reliable D call. The CDR3 is made up of 13 amino acids. Trimming left V 4 bases short and J 2 bases short, with 9 bases between. Germline CDR1 and CDR2: MNHNS and SASEGT. This chain's CDR3 is CASSGHGPYEQYF. The CDR3 DNA follows: TGTGCCAGCAGTGGGCACGGCCCCTACGAGCAGTACTTC.

On this clone: This CDR3 is also generated by other DNA sequences in the sample. The chain joins TRBV29-1 to TRBJ1-1; unclear D gene. V was pared by 5 bases and J by 1 base, with 5 bases between. The germline V gene has CDR1 SQVTM and CDR2 ANQGSEA. This CDR3 is 11 amino acids long. The DNA of the CDR3 is TGCAGCGTTCCAGGGAACACTGAAGCTTTCTTT. Translating it yields CSVPGNTEAFF.